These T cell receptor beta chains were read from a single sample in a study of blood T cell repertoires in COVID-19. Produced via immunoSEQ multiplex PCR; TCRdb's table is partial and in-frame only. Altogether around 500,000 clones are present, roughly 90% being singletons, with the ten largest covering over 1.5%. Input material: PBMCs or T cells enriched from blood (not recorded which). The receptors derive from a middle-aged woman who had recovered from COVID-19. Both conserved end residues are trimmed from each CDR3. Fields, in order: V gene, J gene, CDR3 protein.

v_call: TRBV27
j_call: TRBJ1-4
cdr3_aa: ASRNRGTNEKLF

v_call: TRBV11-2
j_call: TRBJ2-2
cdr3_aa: ASSLIRISSTGELF

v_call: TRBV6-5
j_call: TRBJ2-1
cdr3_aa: ASSRDTSGHNEQF

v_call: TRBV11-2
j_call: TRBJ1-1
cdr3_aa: ASSSSPDRAGLDTEAF

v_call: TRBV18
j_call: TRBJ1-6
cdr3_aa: ASSPSGSSYNSPLH

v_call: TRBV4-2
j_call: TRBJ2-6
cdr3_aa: ASSQDTSLRIWWPGANVLT

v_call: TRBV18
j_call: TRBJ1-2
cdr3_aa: ASSPRDRGLSNYGYT

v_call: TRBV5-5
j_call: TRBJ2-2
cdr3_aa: ASSLLSSGYNTGELF

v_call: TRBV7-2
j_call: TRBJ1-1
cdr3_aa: ASSFRRENTEAF

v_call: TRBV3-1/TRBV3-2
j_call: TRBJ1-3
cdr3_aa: ASSLPGGDGNTIY

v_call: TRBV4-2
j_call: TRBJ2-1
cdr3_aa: ASSQAPAGGRNEQF

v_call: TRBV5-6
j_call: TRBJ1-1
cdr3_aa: ASSLFQGGTEAF

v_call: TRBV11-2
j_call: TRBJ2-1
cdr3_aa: ASSPVGSGSHEQF

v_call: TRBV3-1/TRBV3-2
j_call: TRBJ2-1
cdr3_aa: ASQGTGWNEQF

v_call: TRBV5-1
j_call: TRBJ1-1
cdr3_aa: ASSLGNRGLYEAF

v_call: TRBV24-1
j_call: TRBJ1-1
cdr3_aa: ATSDTGSEAF

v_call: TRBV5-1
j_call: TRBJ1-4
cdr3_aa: ASRLNSGGFEKLF

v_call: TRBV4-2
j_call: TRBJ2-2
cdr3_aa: ASSQDPGGRVAGELF

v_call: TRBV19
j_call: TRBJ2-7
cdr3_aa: ASSKSGQGETYEQY

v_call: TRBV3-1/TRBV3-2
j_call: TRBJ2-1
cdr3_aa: ASRDTSVAEQF

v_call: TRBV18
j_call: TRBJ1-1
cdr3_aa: ASSQQGEGTEAF

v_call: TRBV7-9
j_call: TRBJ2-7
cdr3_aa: ASSSRTSYTYEQY

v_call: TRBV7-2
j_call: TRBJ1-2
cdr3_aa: ASSPFQSNYGYT

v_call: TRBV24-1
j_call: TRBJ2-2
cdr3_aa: ATSDFQGARRNTGELF

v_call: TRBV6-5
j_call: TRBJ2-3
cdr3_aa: ASSPIAGGTDTQY

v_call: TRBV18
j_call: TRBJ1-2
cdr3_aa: ASSPSIQTDRAGGYT

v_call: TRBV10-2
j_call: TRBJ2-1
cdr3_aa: ASSEAGHSGEQF

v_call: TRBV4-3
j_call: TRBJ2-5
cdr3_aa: ASSQDFHETQY

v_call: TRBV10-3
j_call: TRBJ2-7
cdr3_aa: ATNSGRTYEQY

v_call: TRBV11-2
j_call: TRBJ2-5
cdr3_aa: ASSLGAGAGETQY

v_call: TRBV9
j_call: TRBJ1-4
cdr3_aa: ASSPGAGTNEKLF

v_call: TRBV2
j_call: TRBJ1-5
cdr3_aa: ASSGSFINQPQH

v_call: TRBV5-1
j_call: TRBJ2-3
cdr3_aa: ASSLVGAPTDTQY

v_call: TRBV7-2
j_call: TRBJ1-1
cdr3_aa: ASSSQGWDTEAF

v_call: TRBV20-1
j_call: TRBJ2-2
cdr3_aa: SASMDRGIGELF

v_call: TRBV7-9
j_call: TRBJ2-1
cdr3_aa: ASSYRTSGTYNEQF

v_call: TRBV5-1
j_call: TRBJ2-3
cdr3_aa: ASSLGTETDTQY

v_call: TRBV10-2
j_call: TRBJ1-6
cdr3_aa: ASSPGQGGNSPLH

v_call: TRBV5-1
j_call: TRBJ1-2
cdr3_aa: ASSLPGGASYGYT

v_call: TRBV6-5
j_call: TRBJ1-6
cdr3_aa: ASSYFRESSPLH

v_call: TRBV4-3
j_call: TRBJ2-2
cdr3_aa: ASSQVALADNTGELF

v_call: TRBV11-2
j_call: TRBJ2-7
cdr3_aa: ASSLATDSSLEQY

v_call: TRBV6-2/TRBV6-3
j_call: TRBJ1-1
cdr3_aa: ASSPSPWTGNTEAF

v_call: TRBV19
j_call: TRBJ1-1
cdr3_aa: ASTPDRGPEAF

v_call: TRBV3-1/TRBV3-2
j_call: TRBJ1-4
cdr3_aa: ASSHQTGIREKLF